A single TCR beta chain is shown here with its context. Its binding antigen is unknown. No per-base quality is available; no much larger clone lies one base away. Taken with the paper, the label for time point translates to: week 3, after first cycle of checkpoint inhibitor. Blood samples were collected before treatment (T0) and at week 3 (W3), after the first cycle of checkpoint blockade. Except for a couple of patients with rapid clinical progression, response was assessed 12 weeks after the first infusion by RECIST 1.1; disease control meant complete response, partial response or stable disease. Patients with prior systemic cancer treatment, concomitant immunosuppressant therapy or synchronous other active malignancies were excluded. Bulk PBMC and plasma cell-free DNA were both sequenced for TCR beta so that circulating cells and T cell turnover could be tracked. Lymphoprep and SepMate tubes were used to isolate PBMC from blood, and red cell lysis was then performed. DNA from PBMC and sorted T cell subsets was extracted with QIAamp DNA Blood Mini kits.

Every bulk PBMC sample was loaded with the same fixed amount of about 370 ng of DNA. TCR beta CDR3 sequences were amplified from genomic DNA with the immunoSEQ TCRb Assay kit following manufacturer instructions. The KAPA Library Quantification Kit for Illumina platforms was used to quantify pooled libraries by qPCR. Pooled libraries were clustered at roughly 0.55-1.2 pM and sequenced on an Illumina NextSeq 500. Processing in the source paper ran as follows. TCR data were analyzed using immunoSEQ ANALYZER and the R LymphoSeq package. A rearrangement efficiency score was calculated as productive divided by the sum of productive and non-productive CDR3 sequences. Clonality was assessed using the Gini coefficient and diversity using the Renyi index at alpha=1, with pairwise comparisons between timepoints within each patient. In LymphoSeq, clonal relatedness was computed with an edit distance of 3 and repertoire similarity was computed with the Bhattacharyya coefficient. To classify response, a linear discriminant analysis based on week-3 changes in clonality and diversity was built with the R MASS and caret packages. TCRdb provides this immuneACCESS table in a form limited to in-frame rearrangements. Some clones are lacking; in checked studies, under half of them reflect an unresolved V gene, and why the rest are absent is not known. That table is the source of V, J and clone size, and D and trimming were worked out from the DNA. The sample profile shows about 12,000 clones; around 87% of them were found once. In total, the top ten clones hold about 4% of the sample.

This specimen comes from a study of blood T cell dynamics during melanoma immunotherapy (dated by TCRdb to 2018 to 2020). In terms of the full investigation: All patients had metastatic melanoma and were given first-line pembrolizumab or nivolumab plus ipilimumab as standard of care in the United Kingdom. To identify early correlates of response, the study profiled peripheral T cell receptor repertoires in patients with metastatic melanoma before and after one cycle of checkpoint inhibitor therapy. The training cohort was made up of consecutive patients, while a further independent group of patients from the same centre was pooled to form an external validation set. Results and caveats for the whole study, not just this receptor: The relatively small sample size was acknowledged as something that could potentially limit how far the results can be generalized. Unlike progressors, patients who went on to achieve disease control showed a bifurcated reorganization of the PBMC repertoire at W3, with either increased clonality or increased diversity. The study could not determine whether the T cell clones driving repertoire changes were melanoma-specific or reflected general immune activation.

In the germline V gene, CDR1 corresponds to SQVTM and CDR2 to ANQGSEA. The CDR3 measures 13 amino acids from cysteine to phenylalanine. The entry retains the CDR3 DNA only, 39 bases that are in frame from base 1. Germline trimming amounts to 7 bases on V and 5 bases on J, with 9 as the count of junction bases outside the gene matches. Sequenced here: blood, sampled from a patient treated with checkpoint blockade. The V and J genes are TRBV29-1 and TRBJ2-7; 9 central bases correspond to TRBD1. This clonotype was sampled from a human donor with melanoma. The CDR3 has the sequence CSARTGGINEQYF. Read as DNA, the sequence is TGCAGCGCCCGAACAGGGGGCATCAACGAGCAGTACTTC.